There are a few counts of the clone carrying this TCR beta chain. These data originate in a study of T-cell reconstitution after alpha-beta-depleted transplantation in children. Unique molecular identifiers were built into the TCRbeta library. MiXCR, run by TCRdb on the PCR reads, gives a single entry per CDR3 protein. The table includes 280,000 or so distinct CDR3 sequences, around 10% detected once. The germline CDR1 and CDR2 sequences are DFQATT and SNEGSKA (reference sequence). CDR3 length equals 13 residues. Trimming removed 2 bases from V and 4 bases from J, with 12 bases in between. Specimen: peripheral blood, collected 180 days after TCRalphabeta/CD19-depleted stem cell transplant. This chain uses TRBV20-1 with TRBJ2-7; D remains ambiguous. The clonotype was recovered from a male patient aged 2-10 years who had a stem cell transplant for chronic granulomatous disease, so the T cells may come from the graft donor. The CDR3 reads CSARFVVIYEQYF. In DNA form, the CDR3 reads TGCAGTGCTAGATTTGTGGTAATTTACGAGCAGTACTTC.